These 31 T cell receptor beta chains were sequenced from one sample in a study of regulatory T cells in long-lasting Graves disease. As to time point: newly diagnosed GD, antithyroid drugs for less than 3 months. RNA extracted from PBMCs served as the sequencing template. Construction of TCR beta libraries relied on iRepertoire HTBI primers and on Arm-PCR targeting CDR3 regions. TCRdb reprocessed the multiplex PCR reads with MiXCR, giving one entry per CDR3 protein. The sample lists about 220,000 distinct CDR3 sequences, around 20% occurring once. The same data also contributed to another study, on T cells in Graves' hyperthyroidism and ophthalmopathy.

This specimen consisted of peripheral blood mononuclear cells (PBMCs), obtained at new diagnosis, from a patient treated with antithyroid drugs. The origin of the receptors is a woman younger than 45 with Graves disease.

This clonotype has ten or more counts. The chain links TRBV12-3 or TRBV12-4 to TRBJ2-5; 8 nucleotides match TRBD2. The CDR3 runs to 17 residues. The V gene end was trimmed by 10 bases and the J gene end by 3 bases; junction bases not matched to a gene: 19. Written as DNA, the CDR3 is TGTGCCACCTTCCGGGGGGGCGTCTCGATGTGCGAAGAGACCCAGTACTTC. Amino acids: CATFRGGVSMCEETQYF.

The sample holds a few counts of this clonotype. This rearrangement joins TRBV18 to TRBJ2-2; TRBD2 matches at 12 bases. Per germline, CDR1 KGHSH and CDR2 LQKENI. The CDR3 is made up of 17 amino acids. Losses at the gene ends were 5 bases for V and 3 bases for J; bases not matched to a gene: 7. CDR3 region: CASSSTLAGGDTGELFF. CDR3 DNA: TGTGCCAGCTCATCGACACTAGCGGGAGGTGACACCGGGGAGCTGTTTTTT.

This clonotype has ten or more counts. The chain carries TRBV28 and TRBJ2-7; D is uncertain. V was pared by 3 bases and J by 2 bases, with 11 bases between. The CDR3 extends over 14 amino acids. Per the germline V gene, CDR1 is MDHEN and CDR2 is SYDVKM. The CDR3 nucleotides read TGTGCCAGCAGTTTTTTTGCGACACCCTACGAGCAGTACTTC. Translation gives CASSFFATPYEQYF. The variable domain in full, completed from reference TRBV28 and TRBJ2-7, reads DVKVTQSSRYLVKRTGEKVFLECVQDMDHENMFWYRQDPGLGLRLIYFSYDVKMKEKGDIPEGYSVSREKKERFSLILESASTNQTSMYLCASSFFATPYEQYFGPGTRLTVT.

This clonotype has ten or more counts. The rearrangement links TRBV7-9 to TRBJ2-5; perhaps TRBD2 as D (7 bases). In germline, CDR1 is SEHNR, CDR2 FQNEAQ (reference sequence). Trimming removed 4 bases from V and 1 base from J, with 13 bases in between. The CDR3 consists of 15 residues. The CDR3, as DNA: TGTGCCAGCAGCTCCTGGGGGGGGCCCCAAGAGACCCAGTACTTC. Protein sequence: CASSSWGGPQETQYF.

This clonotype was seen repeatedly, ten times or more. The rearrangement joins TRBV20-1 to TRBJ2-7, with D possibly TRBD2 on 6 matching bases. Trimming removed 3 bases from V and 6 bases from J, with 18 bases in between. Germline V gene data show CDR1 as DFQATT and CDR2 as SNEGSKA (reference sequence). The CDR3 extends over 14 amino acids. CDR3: CSASAGRPDAEQYF. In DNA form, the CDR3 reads TGCAGTGCTAGCGCCGGGAGACCCGATGCCGAGCAGTACTTC.

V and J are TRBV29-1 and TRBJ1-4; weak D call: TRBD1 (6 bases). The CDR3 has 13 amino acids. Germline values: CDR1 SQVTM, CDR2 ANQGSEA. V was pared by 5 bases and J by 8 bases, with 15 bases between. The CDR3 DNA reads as TGCAGCGTTAGTACAGGGTACGAGGAAAAACTGTTTTTT. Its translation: CSVSTGYEEKLFF.

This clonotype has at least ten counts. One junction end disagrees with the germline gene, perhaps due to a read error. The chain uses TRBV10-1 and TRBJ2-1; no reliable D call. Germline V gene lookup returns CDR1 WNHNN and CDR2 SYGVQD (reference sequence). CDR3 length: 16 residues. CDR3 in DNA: TGCGCTAGCAGTGAGTCACGAGCGCCCACCTACAATGAGCAGTTCTTC. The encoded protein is CASSESRAPTYNEQFF.

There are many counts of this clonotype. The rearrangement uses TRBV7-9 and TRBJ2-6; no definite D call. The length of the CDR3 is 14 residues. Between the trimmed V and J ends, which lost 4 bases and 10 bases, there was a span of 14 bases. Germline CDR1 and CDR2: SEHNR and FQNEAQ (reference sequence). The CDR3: CASSWVTSYNVLTF. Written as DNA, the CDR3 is TGTGCCAGCAGCTGGGTGACATCCTATAACGTCCTGACTTTC.

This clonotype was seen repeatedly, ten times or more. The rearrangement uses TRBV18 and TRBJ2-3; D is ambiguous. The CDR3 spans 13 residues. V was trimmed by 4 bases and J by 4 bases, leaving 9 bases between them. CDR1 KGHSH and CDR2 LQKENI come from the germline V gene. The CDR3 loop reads CASSLPVADTQYF. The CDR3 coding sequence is TGTGCCAGCTCACTACCAGTTGCAGATACGCAGTATTTT.

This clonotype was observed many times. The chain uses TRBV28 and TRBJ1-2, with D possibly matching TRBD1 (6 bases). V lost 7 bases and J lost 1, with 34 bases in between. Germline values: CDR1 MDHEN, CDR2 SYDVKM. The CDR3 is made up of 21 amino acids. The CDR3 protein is CASTYSGAGARSRGVNYGYTF. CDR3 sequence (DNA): TGTGCCAGCACCTACTCAGGGGCAGGGGCACGTAGTAGAGGTGTTAACTATGGCTACACCTTC.

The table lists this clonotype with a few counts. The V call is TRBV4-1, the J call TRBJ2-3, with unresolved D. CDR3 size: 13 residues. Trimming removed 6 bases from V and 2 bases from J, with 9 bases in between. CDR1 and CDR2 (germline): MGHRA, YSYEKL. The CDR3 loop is CASSSEVTDTQYF. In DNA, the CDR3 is TGCGCCAGCAGTTCAGAGGTCACAGATACGCAGTATTTT.

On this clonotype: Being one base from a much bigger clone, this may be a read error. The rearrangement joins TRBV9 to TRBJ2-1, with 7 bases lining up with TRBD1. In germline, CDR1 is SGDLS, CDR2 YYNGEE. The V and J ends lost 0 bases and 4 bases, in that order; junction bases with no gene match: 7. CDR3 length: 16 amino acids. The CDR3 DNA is TGTGCCAGCAGCGTAGCAGGGGGAAAAGGGTACAATGAGCAGTTCTTC. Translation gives CASSVAGGKGYNEQFF. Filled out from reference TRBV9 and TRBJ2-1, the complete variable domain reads DSGVTQTPKHLITATGQRVTLRCSPRSGDLSVYWYQQSLDQGLQFLIQYYNGEERAKGNILERFSAQQFPDLHSELNLSSLELGDSALYFCASSVAGGKGYNEQFFGPGTRLTVL.

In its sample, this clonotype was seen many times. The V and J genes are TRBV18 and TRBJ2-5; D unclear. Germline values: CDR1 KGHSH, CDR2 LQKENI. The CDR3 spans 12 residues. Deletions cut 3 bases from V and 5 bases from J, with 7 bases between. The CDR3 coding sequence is TGTGCCAGCTCACCCGGCCAGGAGACCCAGTACTTC. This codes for CASSPGQETQYF.

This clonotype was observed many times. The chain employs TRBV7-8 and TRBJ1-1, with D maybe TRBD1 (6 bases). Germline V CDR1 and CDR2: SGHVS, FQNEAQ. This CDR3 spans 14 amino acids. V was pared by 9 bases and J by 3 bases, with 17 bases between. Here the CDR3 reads CASTQGRGYTEAFF. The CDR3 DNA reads TGTGCCAGTACGCAGGGCAGGGGATACACTGAAGCTTTCTTT.

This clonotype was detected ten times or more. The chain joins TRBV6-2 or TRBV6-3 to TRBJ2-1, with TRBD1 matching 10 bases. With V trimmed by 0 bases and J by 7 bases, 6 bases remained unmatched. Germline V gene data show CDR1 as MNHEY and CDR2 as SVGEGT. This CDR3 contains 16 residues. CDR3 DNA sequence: TGTGCCAGCAGTTACTCGGCGGGACAGGGGAGAAATGAGCAGTTCTTC. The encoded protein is CASSYSAGQGRNEQFF.

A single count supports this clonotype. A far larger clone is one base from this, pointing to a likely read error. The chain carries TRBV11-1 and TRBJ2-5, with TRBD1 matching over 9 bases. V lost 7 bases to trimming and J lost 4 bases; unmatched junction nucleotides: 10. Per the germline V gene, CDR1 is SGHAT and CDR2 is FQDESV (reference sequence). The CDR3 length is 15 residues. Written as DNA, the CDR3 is TGTGCCAGCAATGTACCGGGACAGGGTCGAGAGACCCAGTACTTC. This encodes CASNVPGQGRETQYF.

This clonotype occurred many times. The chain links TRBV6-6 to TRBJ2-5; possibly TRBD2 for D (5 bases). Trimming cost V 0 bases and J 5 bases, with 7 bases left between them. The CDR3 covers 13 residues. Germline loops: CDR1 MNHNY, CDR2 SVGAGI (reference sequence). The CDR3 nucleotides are TGTGCCAGCAGTTACTCGGACTGGGAGACCCAGTACTTC. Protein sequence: CASSYSDWETQYF.

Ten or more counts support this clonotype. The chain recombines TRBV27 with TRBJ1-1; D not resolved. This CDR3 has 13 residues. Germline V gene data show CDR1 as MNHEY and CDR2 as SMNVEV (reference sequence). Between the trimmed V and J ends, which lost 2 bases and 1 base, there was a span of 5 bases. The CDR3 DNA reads TGTGCCAGCAGTTTAATGGAGAACACTGAAGCTTTCTTT. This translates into CASSLMENTEAFF.

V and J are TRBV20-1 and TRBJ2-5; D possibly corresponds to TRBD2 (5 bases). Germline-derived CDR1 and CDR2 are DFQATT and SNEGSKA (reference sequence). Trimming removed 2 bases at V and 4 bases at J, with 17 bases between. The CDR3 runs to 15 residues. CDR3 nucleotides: TGCAGTGCTAGAAACGGGGAGTGGTTGGGAGAGACCCAGTACTTC. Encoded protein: CSARNGEWLGETQYF.

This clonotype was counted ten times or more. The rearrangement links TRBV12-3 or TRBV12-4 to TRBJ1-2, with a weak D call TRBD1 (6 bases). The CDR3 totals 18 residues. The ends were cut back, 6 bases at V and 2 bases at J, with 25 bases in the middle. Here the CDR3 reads CASSLWVGGSAGNYGYTF. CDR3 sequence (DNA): TGTGCCAGCAGCCTGTGGGTTGGGGGCAGTGCTGGCAACTATGGCTACACCTTC.

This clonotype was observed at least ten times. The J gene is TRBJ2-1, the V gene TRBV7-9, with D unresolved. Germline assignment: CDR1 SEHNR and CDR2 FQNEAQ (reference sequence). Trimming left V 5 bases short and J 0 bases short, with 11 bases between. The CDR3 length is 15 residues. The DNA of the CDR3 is TGTGCCAGCAGCCCCACCCTGAGCTCCTACAATGAGCAGTTCTTC. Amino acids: CASSPTLSSYNEQFF.

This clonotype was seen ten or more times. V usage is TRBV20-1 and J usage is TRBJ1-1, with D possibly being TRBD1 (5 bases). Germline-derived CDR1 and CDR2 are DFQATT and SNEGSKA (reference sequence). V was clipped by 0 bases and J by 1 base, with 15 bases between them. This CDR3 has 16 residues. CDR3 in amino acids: CSARDRVGAPNTEAFF. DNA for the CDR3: TGCAGTGCTAGAGACAGGGTCGGGGCTCCGAACACTGAAGCTTTCTTT.

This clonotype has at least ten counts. The DNA for the CDR3 is TGTGCCAGCAGCCCTCTTCTGAACAATGAGCAGTTCTTC. It translates to CASSPLLNNEQFF. This chain links TRBV2 with TRBJ2-1; D remains ambiguous. Germline V gene data show CDR1 as SNHLY and CDR2 as FYNNEI. V lost 6 bases to trimming and J lost 5 bases, with 11 bases between them. The CDR3 covers 13 residues.

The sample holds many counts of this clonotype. The CDR3 here is CASSPLRGLAGDGKNIQYF. For the CDR3, the DNA is TGTGCCAGCAGCCCCTTACGTGGACTAGCGGGAGATGGGAAAAACATTCAGTACTTC. The V and J genes are TRBV7-9 and TRBJ2-4; 13 bases map to TRBD2. The V gene's germline CDR1 is SEHNR and CDR2 FQNEAQ (reference sequence). V gave up 5 bases and J gave up 4 bases; unmatched junction bases: 14. CDR3 length equals 19 residues.

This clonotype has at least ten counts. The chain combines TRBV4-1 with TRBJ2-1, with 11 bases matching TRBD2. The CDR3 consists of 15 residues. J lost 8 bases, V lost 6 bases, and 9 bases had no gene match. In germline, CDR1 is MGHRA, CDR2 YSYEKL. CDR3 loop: CASRPTSGGIHEQFF. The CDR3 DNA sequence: TGCGCCAGCAGACCCACTAGCGGGGGTATTCATGAGCAGTTCTTC.

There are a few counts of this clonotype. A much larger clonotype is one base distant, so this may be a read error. The CDR3 bases are TGTGCCAGCAGTACGGGACAGGGGGTTAATGAGCAGTTCTTC. This encodes CASSTGQGVNEQFF. The chain is built from TRBV27 and TRBJ2-5; the match to TRBD1 covers 11 bases. The J call may be wrong; the DNA end is better matched by TRBJ2-1. This CDR3 has 14 amino acids. Germline loops: CDR1 MNHEY, CDR2 SMNVEV (reference sequence).

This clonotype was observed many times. CDR3 nucleotide sequence: TGTGCCTGGAGTGGGGGAAGTACAAACTATGGCTACACCTTC. Translated: CAWSGGSTNYGYTF. The rearrangement uses TRBV30 and TRBJ1-2; D not resolved. The germline V gene has CDR1 GTSNPN and CDR2 SVGIG (reference sequence). Trimming removed 1 base at V and 2 bases at J, with 11 bases between. The CDR3 is made up of 14 amino acids.

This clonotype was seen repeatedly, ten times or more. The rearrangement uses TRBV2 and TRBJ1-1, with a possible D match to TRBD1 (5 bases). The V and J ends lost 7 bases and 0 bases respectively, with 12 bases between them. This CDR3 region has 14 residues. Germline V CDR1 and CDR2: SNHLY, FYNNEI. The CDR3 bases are TGTGCCAGCACTCTGACAGTTATGAACACTGAAGCTTTCTTT. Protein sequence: CASTLTVMNTEAFF.

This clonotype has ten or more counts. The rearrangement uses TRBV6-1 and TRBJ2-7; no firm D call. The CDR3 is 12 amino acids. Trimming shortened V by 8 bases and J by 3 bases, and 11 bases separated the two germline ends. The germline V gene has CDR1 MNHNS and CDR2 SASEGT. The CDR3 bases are TGTGCCAGCGGTCTTCAGGTCTACGAGCAGTACTTC. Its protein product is CASGLQVYEQYF.

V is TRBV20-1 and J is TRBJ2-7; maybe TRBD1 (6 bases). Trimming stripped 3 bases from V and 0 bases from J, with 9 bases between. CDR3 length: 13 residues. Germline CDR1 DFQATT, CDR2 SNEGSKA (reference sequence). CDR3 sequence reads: CSASDRSSYEQYF. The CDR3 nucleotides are TGCAGTGCTAGTGACAGGAGCTCCTACGAGCAGTACTTC.

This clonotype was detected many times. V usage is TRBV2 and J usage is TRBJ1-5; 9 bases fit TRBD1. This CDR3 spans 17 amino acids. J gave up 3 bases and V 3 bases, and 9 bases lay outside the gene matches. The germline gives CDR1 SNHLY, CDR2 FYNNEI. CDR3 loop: CASSEDRDRVFNQPQHF. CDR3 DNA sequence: TGTGCCAGCAGTGAGGACCGGGACAGGGTATTCAATCAGCCCCAGCATTTT. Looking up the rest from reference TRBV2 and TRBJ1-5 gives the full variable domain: EPEVTQTPSHQVTQMGQEVILRCVPISNHLYFYWYRQILGQKVEFLVSFYNNEISEKSEIFDDQFSVERPDGSNFTLKIRSTKLEDSAMYFCASSEDRDRVFNQPQHFGDGTRLSIL.